A single T cell receptor beta chain is shown here with its context. Which antigen it targets is not known. No base qualities exist here, and no much larger clone lies one base off it. Participants in the prospective study were aged about 18 to 95 years, lived in over 20 United States geographic areas, and enrolled through a virtual design. Cohort assignment in the prospective study relied on participant-reported clinical history from a screening survey and a study questionnaire. In the prospective study, whole blood, serum and a nasopharyngeal or oropharyngeal swab were collected from each participant by mobile phlebotomists. Prospective study participants could optionally give additional blood draws and questionnaires over a roughly 2-month period. Before DNA extraction, blood samples from the prospective study were shipped at room temperature or frozen. This record comes from a study of blood T cell repertoires in COVID-19 (dated by TCRdb to 2018 to 2020). A note on the overall study: Collaborator samples came from the United States, Italy and Spain and covered acute and convalescent phases of COVID-19. The dataset comprised deeply sampled blood TCRbeta repertoires from subjects exposed to, actively infected with, or recovered from COVID-19. Where HLA class I and class II types were available, the types were taken from metadata supplied by the sample provider, not from assay-based typing. The repertoires were made available in a free public database intended to serve as a resource for research on the immune response to SARS-CoV-2. Samples came from the ongoing ImmuneRACE study (first 160 participants) plus 1,254 subjects from 6 global collaborators. Sample metadata almost always included a de-identified subject ID, COVID-19 status, age in years and sex. The prospective study material was composed of cDNA or gDNA derived from T cells, B-cell-depleted T cells, or PBMCs. Overall results and qualifications from the work: Clinical and demographic metadata were provided uncurated, with the amount varying by source and participant.

TCRbeta CDR3 regions were amplified from genomic DNA by means of the immunoSEQ Assay, a bias-controlled multiplex PCR. The authors' analysis ran thus. Nucleated cell counts per sample were estimated from amplification of reference gene primers within the assay. Sequence reads were collapsed and filtered to measure the absolute abundance of every unique TCRbeta CDR3 rearrangement. For each sample, productive Simpson clonality was calculated by taking the square root of Simpson's diversity index across productive rearrangements. TCRdb carries this immuneACCESS record with in-frame sequences only. Its versions omit some clonotypes, under half of them owing to an unresolved V gene in the studies checked, with the rest unexplained. Clone size and V and J calls were adopted from that table, with D and trimming inferred from the DNA. Across this sample there are approximately 240,000 clones, with about 86% seen only once. Under 1.5% of the sample is in the top ten clones.

The CDR3 starts with the cysteine, ends with the phenylalanine, and has 15 residues. The CDR3 DNA has 45 bases and is translated from base 1. The germline V end is reduced by 6 bases and the J end by 5 bases; junction bases left unmatched: 6. From a lookup of the germline V gene (reference sequence), CDR1 and CDR2 are MNHEY and SMNVEV. The chain employs TRBV27 and TRBJ1-6, with TRBD1 identical over 8 junction bases. This clonotype was sampled from a woman aged 40 to 50 with acute COVID-19. The sequencing sample was made of PBMCs or T cells enriched from blood (not recorded which). The DNA is as follows: TGTGCCAGCAGGGGCCGACAGGGGCATAATTCACCCCTCCACTTT. It specifies CASRGRQGHNSPLHF.